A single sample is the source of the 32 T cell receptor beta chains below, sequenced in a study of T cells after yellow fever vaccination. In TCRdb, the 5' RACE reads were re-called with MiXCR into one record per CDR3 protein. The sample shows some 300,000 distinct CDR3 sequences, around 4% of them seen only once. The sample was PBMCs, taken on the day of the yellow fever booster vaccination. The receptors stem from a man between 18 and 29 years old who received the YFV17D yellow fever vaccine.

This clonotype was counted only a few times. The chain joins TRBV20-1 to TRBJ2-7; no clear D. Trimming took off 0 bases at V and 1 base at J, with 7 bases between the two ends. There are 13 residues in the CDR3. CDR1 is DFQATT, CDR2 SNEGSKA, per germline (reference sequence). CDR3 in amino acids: CSARDPGSYEQYV. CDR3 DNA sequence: TGCAGTGCTAGAGATCCGGGTTCCTACGAGCAGTACGTC.

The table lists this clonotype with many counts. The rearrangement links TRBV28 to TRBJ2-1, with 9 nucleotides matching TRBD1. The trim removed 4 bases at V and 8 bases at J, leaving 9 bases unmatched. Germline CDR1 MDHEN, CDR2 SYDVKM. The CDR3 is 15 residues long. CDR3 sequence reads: CASSSTGTGFYEQFF. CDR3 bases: TGTGCCAGCAGTTCGACCGGGACAGGGTTTTATGAGCAGTTCTTC.

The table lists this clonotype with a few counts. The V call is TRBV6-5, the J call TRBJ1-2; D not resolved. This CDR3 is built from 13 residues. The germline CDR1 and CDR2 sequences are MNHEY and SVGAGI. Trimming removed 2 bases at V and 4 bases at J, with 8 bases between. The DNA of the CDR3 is TGTGCCAGCAGTTACAGGCTCGCCTATGGCTACACCTTC. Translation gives CASSYRLAYGYTF.

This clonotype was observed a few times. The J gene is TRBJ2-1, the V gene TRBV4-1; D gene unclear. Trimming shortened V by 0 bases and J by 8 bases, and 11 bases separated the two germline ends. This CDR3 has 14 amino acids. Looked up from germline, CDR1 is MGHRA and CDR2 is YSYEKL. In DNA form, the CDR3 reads TGCGCCAGCAGCCAAGAAGTGCCTTCCGATGAGCAGTTCTTC. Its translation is CASSQEVPSDEQFF.

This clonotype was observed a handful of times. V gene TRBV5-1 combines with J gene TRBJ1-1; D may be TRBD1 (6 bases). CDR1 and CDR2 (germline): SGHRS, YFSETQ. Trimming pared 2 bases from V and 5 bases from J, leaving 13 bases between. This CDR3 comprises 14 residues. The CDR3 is CASSFFQGSTEAFF. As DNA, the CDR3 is TGCGCCAGCAGCTTTTTTCAGGGGTCAACTGAAGCTTTCTTT.

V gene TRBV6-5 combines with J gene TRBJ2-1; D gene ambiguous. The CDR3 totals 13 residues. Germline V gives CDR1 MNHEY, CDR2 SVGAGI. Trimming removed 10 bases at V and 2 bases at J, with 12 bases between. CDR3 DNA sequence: TGTGCCACCTCGGTCGGAGCCTACAATGAGCAGTTCTTC. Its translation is CATSVGAYNEQFF.

The CDR3 sequence is CASSYSGGPPIAELFF. The CDR3, as DNA: TGTGCCAGCAGTTACAGCGGGGGCCCCCCTATCGCCGAGCTGTTTTTT. This rearrangement joins TRBV9 to TRBJ2-2; 8 nucleotides align to TRBD2. The V gene's germline CDR1 is SGDLS and CDR2 YYNGEE. The CDR3 contains 16 residues. V lost 5 bases to trimming and J lost 11 bases; unmatched junction nucleotides: 17.

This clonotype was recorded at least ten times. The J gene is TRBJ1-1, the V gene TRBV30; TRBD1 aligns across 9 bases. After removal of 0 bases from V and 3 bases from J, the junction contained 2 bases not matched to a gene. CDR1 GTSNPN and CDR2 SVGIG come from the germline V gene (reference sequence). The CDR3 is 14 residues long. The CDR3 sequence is CAWSVQGADTEAFF. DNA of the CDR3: TGTGCCTGGAGTGTACAGGGGGCGGACACTGAAGCTTTCTTT.

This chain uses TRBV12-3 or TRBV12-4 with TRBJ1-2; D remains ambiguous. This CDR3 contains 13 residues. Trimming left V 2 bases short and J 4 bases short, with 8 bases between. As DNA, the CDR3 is TGTGCCAGCAGTTTAAGCCCGGTCTATGGCTACACCTTC. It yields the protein CASSLSPVYGYTF.

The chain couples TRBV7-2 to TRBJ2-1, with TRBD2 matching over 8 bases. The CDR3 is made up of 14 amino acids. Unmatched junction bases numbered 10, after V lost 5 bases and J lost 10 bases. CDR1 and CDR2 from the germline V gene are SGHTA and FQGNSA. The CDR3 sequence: CASSLVAGPEEQFF. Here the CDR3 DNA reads TGTGCCAGCAGCCTTGTAGCGGGGCCGGAGGAGCAGTTCTTC.

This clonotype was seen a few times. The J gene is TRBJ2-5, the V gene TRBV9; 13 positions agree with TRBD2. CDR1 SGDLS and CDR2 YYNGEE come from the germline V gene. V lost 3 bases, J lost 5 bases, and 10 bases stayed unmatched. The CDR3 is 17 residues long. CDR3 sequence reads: CASSETSGGLEEETQYF. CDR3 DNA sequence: TGTGCCAGCAGCGAGACTAGCGGGGGGTTAGAGGAGGAGACCCAGTACTTC.

CDR3: CASSSWGGRTEAFF. The CDR3 coding sequence is TGTGCCAGCAGCTCGTGGGGAGGGCGGACTGAAGCTTTCTTT. This sequence joins TRBV7-2 and TRBJ1-1; no reliable D call. CDR1 SGHTA and CDR2 FQGNSA come from the germline V gene. Trimming took 4 bases from V and 5 from J, leaving 14 bases between them. This CDR3 spans 14 amino acids.

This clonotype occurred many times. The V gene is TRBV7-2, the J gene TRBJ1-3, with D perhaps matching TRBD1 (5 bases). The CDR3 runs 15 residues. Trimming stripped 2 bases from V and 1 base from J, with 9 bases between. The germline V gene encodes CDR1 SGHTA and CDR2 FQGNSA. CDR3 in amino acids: CASSLTGLSGNTIYF. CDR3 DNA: TGTGCCAGCAGCTTAACAGGACTATCTGGAAACACCATATATTTT.

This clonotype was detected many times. As DNA, the CDR3 is TGTGCCAGCAGCATTGGCGGCGGGGGAGGAGAGACCCAGTACTTC. Translating gives CASSIGGGGGETQYF. The genes are TRBV7-9 and TRBJ2-5; 7 positions agree with TRBD2. The CDR3 runs 15 residues. J was trimmed by 4 bases and V by 5 bases; bases with no gene match: 10. Germline V gene lookup returns CDR1 SEHNR and CDR2 FQNEAQ (reference sequence).

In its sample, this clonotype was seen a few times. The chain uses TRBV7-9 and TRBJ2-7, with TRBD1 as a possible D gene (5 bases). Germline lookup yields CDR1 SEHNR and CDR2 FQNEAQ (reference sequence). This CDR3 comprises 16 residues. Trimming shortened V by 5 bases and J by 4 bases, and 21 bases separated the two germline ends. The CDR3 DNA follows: TGTGCCAGCAGCAATGCCCATGGACACGATTTATACGAGCAGTACTTC. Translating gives CASSNAHGHDLYEQYF.

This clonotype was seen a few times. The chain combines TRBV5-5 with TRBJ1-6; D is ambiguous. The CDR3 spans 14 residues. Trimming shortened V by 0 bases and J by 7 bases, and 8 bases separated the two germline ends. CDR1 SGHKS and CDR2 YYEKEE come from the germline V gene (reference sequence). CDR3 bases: TGTGCCAGCAGCTTGGAACAGTTCAATTCACCCCTCCACTTT. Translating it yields CASSLEQFNSPLHF.

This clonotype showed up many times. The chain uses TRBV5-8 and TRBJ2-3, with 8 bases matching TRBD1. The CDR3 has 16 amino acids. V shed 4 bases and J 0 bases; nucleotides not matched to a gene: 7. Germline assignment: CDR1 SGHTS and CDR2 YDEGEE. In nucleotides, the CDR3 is TGTGCCAGCAGCCCTGGGACAGGCCATAGCACAGATACGCAGTATTTT. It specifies CASSPGTGHSTDTQYF.

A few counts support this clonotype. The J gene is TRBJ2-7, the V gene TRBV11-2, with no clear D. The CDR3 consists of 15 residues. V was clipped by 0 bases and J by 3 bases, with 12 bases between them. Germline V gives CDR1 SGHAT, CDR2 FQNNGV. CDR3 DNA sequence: TGTGCCAGCAGCTTAGACTTATTAGTGGGCTACGAGCAGTACTTC. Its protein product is CASSLDLLVGYEQYF.

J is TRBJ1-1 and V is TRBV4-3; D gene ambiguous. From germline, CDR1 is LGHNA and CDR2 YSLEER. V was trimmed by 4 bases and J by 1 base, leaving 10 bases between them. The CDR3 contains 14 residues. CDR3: CASSPGYGNTEAFF. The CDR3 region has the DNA TGCGCCAGCAGCCCCGGATACGGGAACACTGAAGCTTTCTTT.

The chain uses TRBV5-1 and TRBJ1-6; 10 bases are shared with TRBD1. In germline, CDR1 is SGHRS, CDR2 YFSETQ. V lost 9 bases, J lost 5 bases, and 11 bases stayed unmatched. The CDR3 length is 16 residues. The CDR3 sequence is CAIDKTGTGDNSPLHF. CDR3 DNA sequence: TGCGCCATCGATAAGACCGGGACAGGGGATAATTCACCCCTCCACTTT.

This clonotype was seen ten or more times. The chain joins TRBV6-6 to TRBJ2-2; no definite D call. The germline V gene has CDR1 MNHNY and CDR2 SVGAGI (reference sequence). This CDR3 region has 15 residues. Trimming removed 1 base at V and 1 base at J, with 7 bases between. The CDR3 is CASSYWPENTGELFF. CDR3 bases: TGTGCCAGCAGTTACTGGCCAGAGAACACCGGGGAGCTGTTTTTT.

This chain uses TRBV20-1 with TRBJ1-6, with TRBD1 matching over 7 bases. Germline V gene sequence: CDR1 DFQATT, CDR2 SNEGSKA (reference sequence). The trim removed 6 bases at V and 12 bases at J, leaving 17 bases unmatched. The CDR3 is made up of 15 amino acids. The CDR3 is CSARLPGQFLIPLHF. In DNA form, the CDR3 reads TGCAGTGCGCGTTTACCGGGACAGTTCCTCATACCCCTCCACTTT.

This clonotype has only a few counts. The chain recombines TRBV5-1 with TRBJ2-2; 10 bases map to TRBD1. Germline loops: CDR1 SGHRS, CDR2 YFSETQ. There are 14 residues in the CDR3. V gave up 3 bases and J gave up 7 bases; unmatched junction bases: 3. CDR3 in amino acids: CASSSTGGFGELFF. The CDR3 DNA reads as TGCGCCAGCAGCTCGACAGGGGGCTTCGGGGAGCTGTTTTTT.

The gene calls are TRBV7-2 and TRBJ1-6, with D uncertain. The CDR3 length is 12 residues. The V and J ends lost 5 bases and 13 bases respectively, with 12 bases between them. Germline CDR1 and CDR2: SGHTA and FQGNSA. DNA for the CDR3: TGTGCCAGCAGCCTGGCCGGGTTGCCCCTCCACTTT. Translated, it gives CASSLAGLPLHF.

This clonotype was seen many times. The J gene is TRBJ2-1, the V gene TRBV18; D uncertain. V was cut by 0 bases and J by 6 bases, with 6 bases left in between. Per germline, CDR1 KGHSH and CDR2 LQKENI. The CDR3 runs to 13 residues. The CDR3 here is CASSPPGGNEQFF. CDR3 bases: TGTGCCAGCTCACCACCGGGTGGCAATGAGCAGTTCTTC. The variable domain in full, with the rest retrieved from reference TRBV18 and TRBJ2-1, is NAGVMQNPRHLVRRRGQEARLRCSPMKGHSHVYWYRQLPEEGLKFMVYLQKENIIDESGMPKERFSAEFPKEGPSILRIQQVVRGDSAAYFCASSPPGGNEQFFGPGTRLTVL.

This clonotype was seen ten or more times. The CDR3 protein is CASSFGTGSRKLFF. DNA for the CDR3: TGCGCCAGCAGCTTCGGGACAGGCTCTAGAAAACTGTTTTTT. The chain combines TRBV5-1 with TRBJ1-4; 8 bases are shared with TRBD1. Germline CDR1 SGHRS, CDR2 YFSETQ. The CDR3 runs to 14 residues. With V trimmed by 2 bases and J by 10 bases, 7 bases remained unmatched.

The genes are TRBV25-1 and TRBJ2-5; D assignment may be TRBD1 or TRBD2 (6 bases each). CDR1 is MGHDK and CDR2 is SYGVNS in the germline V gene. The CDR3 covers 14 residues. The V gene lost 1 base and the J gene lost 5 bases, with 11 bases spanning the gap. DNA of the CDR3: TGTGCCAGCAGTGAATCTGGGGGGCATGAGACCCAGTACTTC. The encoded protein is CASSESGGHETQYF.

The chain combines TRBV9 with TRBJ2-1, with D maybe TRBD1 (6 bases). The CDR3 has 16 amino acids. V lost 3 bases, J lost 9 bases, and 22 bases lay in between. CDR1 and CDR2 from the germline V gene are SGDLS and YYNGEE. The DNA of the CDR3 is TGTGCCAGCAGCGACTTACGCACAGGGTCGGTGGGTGAGCAGTTCTTC. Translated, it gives CASSDLRTGSVGEQFF.

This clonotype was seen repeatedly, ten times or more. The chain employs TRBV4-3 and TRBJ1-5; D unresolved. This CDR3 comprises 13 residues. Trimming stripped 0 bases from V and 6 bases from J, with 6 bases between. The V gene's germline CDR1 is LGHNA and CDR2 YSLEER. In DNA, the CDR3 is TGCGCCAGCAGCCAAGATCGGGGTCAGCCCCAGCATTTT. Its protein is CASSQDRGQPQHF.

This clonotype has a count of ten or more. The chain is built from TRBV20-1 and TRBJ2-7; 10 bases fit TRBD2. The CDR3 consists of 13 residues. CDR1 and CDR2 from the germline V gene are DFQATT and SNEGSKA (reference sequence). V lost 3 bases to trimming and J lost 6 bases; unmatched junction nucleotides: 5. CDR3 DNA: TGCAGTGCTAGCCTAGCGGGAGCTTCCGAGCAGTACTTC. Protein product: CSASLAGASEQYF.

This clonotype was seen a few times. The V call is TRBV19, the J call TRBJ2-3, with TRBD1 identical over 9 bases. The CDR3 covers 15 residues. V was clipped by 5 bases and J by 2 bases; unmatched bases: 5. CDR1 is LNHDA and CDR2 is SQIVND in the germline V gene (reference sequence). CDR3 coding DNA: TGTGCCAGTAGTCCGGACAGGGGTTACACAGATACGCAGTATTTT. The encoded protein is CASSPDRGYTDTQYF.

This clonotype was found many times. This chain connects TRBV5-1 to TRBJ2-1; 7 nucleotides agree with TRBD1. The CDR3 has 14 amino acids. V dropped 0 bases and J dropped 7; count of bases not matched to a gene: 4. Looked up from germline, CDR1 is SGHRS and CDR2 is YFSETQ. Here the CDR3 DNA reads TGCGCCAGCAGCTTGGCCACAGGGGATAATGAGCAGTTCTTC. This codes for CASSLATGDNEQFF.